This passage covers 4 T cell receptor beta chains from one sample sequenced in a study of OX40 agonist ivuxolimab in advanced cancers. Data came from immunoSEQ multiplex PCR; TCRdb stores just in-frame clones and leaves some out. The sample includes 70,000 to 95,000 clones, around 92% of them seen just once. Here the sequenced sample was CD4+ or CD8+ T cells sorted from blood, taken in a trial of the OX40 agonist ivuxolimab. Receptors were obtained from an adult with an advanced solid tumor such as melanoma, head and neck, liver or kidney cancer.

The genes are TRBV10-3 and TRBJ2-3, with 16 bases aligning to TRBD2. Trimming at V came to 10 bases and at J to 5 bases, leaving 3 bases not matched to a gene. The CDR3 has 14 residues. The germline gives CDR1 ENHRY, CDR2 SYGVKD. For the CDR3, the DNA is TGTGCCACCGGGACTAGCGGGGGGGTAGATACGCAGTATTTT. It codes for CATGTSGGVDTQYF.

The chain recombines TRBV7-9 with TRBJ1-1, with D hard to call. With 5 bases removed from V and 1 base from J, the gap between germline ends came to 8 bases. CDR1 and CDR2 (germline): SEHNR, FQNEAQ (reference sequence). The CDR3 covers 13 residues. CDR3 region: CASSLFGNTEAFF. As DNA, the CDR3 is TGTGCCAGCAGCCTCTTCGGGAACACTGAAGCTTTCTTT.

This sequence joins TRBV9 and TRBJ2-1; TRBD2 matches at 7 bases. The CDR3 totals 15 residues. CDR1 and CDR2 (germline): SGDLS, YYNGEE. The trim removed 3 bases at V and 3 bases at J, leaving 6 bases unmatched. The DNA for the CDR3 is TGTGCCAGCAGCGCCCGTAGCGGGTTCTACAATGAGCAGTTCTTC. It codes for CASSARSGFYNEQFF.

This chain connects TRBV6-1 to TRBJ2-1, with 10 bases fitting TRBD2. Trimming removed 11 bases from V and 4 bases from J; junction bases left unmatched: 8. Per the germline V gene, CDR1 is MNHNS and CDR2 is SASEGT. CDR3 length equals 14 residues. The CDR3: CAVQRAGGYNEQFF. In nucleotides, the CDR3 is TGTGCCGTCCAAAGAGCGGGGGGGTACAATGAGCAGTTCTTC.